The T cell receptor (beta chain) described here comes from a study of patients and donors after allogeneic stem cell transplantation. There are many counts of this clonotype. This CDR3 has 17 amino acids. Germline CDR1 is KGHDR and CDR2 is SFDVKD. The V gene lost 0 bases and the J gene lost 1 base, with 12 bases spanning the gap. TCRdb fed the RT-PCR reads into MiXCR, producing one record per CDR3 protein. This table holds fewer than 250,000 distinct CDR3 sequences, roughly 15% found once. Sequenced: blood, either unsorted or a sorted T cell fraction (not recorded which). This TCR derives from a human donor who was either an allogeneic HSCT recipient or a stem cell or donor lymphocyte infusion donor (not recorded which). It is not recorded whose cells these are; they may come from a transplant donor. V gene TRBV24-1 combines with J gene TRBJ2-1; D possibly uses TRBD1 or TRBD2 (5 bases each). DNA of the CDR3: TGTGCCACCAGTGATTTGCAGGGCGGGTCTTCCTACAATGAGCAGTTCTTC. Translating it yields CATSDLQGGSSYNEQFF.